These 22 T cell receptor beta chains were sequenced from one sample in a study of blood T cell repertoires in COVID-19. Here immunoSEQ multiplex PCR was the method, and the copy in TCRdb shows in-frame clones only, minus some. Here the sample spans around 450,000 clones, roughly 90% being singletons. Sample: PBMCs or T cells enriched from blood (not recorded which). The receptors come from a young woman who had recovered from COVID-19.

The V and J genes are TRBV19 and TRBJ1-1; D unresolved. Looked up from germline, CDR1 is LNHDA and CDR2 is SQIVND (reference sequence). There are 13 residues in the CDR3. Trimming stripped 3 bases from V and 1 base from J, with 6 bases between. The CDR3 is CASSMSRNTEAFF. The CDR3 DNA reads TGTGCCAGTAGTATGAGTCGGAACACTGAAGCTTTCTTT.

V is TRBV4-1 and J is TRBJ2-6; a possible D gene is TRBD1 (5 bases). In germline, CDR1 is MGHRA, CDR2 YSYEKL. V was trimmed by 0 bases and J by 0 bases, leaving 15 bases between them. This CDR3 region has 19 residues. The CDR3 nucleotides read TGCGCCAGCAGCCAAGAAGATCCCAGGGTAATCTCTGGGGCCAACGTCCTGACTTTC. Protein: CASSQEDPRVISGANVLTF.

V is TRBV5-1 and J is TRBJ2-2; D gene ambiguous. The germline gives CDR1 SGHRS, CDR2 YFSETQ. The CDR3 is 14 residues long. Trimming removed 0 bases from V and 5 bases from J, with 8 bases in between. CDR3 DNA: TGCGCCAGCAGCTTGGGGGCAACAACCGGGGAGCTGTTTTTT. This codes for CASSLGATTGELFF.

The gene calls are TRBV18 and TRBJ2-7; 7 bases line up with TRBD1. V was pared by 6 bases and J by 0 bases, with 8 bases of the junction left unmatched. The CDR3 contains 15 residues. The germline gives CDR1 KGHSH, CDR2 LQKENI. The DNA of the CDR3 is TGTGCCAGCTCCCAGAACAGGGGCGTCTCCTACGAGCAGTACTTC. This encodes CASSQNRGVSYEQYF. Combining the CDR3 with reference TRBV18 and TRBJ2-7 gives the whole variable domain NAGVMQNPRHLVRRRGQEARLRCSPMKGHSHVYWYRQLPEEGLKFMVYLQKENIIDESGMPKERFSAEFPKEGPSILRIQQVVRGDSAAYFCASSQNRGVSYEQYFGPGTRLTVT.

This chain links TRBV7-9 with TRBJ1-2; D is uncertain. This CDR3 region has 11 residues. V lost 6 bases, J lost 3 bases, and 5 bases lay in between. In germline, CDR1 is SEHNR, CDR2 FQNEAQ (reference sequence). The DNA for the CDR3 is TGTGCCAGCAGTCTTCACTATGGCTACACCTTC. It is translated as CASSLHYGYTF.

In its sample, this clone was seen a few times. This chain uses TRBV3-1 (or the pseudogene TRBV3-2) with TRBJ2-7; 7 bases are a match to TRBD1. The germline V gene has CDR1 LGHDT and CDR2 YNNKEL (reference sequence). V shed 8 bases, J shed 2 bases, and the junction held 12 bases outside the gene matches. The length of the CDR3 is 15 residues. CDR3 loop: CASSPQTGYTYEQYF. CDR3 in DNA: TGTGCCAGCTCCCCTCAGACAGGGTACACCTACGAGCAGTACTTC.

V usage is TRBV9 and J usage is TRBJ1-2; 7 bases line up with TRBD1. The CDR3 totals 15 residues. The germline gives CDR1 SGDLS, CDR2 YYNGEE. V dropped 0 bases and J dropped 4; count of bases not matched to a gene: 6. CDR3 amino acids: CASSVGGTATYGYTF. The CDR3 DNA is TGTGCCAGCAGCGTAGGGGGGACAGCCACCTATGGCTACACCTTC.

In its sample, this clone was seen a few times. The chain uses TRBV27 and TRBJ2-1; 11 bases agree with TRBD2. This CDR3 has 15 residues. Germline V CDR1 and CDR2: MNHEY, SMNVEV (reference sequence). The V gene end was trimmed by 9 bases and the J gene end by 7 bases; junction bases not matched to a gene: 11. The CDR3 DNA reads TGTGCCAGTTCCCAGGGACTAGCGGTTGGGAATGAGCAGTTCTTC. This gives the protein CASSQGLAVGNEQFF.

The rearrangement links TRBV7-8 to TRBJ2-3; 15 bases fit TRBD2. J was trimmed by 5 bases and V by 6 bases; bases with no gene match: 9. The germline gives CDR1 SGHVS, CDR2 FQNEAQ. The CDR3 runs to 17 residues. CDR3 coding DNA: TGTGCCAGCAGTCGGACTAGCGGGGGGGTAAGGGTAGATACGCAGTATTTT. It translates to CASSRTSGGVRVDTQYF.

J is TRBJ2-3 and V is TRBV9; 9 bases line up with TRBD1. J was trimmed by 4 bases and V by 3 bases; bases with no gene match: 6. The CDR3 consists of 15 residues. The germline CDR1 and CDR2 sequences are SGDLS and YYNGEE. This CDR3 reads CASSGGRQGADTQYF. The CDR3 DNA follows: TGTGCCAGCAGCGGGGGTCGACAGGGGGCAGATACGCAGTATTTT.

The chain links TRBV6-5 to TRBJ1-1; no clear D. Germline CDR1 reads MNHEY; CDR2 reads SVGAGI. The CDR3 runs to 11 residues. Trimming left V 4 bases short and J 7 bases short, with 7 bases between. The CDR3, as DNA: TGTGCCAGCAGTTCCCTCAGTGAAGCTTTCTTT. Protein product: CASSSLSEAFF.

CDR3: CASSPTGGSSEKLFF. CDR3 DNA: TGTGCCAGCAGCCCTACAGGGGGTTCATCTGAAAAACTGTTTTTT. The V call is TRBV28, the J call TRBJ1-4; the match to TRBD1 covers 8 bases. CDR3 size: 15 residues. V was clipped by 6 bases and J by 7 bases; unmatched bases: 10. Germline CDR1 is MDHEN and CDR2 is SYDVKM.

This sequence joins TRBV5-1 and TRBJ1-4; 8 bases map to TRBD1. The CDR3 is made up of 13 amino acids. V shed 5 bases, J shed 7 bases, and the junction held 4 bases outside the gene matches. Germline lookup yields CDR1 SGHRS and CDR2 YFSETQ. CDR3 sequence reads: CASSGQGAEKLFF. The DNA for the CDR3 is TGCGCCAGCAGTGGGCAGGGGGCTGAAAAACTGTTTTTT.

The CDR3 nucleotides are TGTGCCAGCAGTTTCAGGGACAGAAGACACTATGGCTACACCTTC. This gives the protein CASSFRDRRHYGYTF. The chain carries TRBV28 and TRBJ1-2; 7 nucleotides match TRBD1. Losses at the gene ends were 3 bases for V and 3 bases for J; bases not matched to a gene: 7. This CDR3 spans 15 amino acids. Germline CDR1 reads MDHEN; CDR2 reads SYDVKM.

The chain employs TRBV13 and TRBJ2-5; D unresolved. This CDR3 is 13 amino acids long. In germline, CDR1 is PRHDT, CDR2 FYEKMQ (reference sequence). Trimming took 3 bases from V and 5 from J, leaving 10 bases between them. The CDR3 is CASSFSPQETQYF. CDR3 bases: TGTGCCAGCAGCTTCTCCCCCCAGGAGACCCAGTACTTC.

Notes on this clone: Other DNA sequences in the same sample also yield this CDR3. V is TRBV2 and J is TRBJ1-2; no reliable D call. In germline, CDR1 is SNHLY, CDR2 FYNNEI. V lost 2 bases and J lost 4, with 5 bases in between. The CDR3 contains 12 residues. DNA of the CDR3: TGTGCCAGCAGTGAATCCTCCTATGGCTACACCTTC. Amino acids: CASSESSYGYTF.

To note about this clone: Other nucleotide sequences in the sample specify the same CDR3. The CDR3 is CASSPTSGQETQYF. The CDR3 nucleotides read TGTGCCAGCTCACCGACTAGCGGGCAAGAGACCCAGTACTTC. This sequence joins TRBV18 and TRBJ2-5, with 10 bases matching TRBD2. In germline, CDR1 is KGHSH, CDR2 LQKENI. Unmatched junction bases numbered 0, after V lost 3 bases and J lost 2 bases. CDR3 size: 14 residues.

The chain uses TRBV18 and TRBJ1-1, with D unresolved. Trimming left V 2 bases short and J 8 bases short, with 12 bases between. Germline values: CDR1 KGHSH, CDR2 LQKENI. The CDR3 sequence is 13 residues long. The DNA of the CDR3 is TGTGCCAGCTCACCAGCTGCGGGGAGAGAAGCTTTCTTT. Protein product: CASSPAAGREAFF.

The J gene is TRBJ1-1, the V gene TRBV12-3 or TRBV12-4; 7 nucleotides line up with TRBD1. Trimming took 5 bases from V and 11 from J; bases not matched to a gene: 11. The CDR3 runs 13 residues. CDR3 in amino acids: CASSVNRGLEAFF. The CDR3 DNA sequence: TGTGCCAGCAGTGTAAACAGGGGACTCGAGGCTTTCTTT.

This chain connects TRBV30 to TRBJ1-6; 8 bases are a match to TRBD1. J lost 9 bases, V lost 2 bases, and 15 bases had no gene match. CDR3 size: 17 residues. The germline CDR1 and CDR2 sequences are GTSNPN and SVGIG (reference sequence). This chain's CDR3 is CAWSPNERTGKGSPLHF. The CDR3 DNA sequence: TGTGCCTGGAGTCCAAACGAGAGGACAGGGAAGGGTTCACCCCTCCACTTT.

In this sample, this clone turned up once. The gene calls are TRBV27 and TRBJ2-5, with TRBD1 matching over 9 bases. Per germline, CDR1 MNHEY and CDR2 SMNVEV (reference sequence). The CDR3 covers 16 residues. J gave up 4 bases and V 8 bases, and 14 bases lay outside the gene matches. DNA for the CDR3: TGTGCCAGCCTCAGAGGGACAGGGAATCTAGGAGAGACCCAGTACTTC. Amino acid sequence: CASLRGTGNLGETQYF.

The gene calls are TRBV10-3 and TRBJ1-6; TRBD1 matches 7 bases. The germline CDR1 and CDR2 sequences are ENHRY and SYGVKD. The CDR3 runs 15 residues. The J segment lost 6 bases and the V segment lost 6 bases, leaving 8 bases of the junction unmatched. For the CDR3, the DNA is TGTGCCATCAGCAATAGACAGGGCCTTAATTCACCCCTCCACTTT. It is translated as CAISNRQGLNSPLHF.